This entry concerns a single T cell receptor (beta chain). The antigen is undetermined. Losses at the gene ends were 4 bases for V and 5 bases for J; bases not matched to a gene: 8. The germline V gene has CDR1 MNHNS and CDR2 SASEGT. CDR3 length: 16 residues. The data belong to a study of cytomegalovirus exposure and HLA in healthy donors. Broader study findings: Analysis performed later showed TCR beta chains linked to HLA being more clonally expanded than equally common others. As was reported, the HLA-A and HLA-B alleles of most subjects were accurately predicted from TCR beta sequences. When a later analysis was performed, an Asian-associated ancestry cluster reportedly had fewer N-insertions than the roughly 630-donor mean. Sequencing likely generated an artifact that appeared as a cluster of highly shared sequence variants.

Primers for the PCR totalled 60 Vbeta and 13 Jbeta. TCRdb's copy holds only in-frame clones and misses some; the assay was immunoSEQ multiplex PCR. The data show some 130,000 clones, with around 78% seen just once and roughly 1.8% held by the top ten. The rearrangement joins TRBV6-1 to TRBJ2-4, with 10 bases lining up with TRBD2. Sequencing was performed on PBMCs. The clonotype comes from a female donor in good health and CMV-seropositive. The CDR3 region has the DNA TGTGCCAGCAGTGGGCGAGCGGGGGGGCTAGAAAACATTCAGTACTTC. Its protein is CASSGRAGGLENIQYF.